The next 3 T cell receptor beta chains were all read from a single sample in a study of siplizumab effects on memory and regulatory T cells. TCRdb keeps only in-frame clones here, not all; method: immunoSEQ multiplex PCR. The table shows 100,000 or so clones, with around 92% occurring only once. Sequencing input: CD4+ T cells sorted from blood. The source of these receptors is a human donor in good health.

The V call is TRBV6-5, the J call TRBJ1-2; 7 nucleotides match TRBD1. Unmatched junction bases numbered 9, after V lost 6 bases and J lost 2 bases. The CDR3 is made up of 15 amino acids. Germline V gene data show CDR1 as MNHEY and CDR2 as SVGAGI. The DNA for the CDR3 is TGTGCCAGCAGGATCCTACAGGGGCTCAACTATGGCTACACCTTC. This sequence encodes CASRILQGLNYGYTF.

V is TRBV15 and J is TRBJ2-3; maybe TRBD2 (6 bases). V was pared by 5 bases and J by 2 bases, with 11 bases between. This CDR3 region has 14 residues. Germline values: CDR1 LNHNV, CDR2 YYDKDF (reference sequence). CDR3 DNA: TGTGCCACCAGCCCGCGGGGCCTCACAGATACGCAGTATTTT. This sequence encodes CATSPRGLTDTQYF.

This chain joins TRBV14 and TRBJ1-1, with D perhaps matching TRBD1 (5 bases). CDR3 size: 13 residues. The V end lost 4 bases, the J end lost 5 bases, and 11 bases lay between the germline ends. The germline V gene has CDR1 SGHDN and CDR2 FVKESK. In nucleotides, the CDR3 is TGTGCCAGCAGCCGCGTCGAGGGGACTGAAGCTTTCTTT. Its protein product is CASSRVEGTEAFF.